This TCR beta chain was identified in a study of blood T cells in healthy people across ages. General study findings and limits: Naive T cell percentage and TCR beta diversity correlated strongly. Long-lived and aged donors differed, with more naive CD4+ cells and higher diversity in the long-lived.

This clonotype has only a few counts. Its antigen is undetermined. The CDR3 has 15 amino acids. V was clipped by 6 bases and J by 0 bases, with 12 bases between them. The germline V gene encodes CDR1 SGHTA and CDR2 FQGNSA. Primers used in a second PCR of roughly 6 to 11 cycles were a sample-barcoded 5' primer and a J-beta primer mix. TCRdb processed the 5' RACE reads anew with MiXCR; each CDR3 protein has one entry. The repertoire holds some 550,000 distinct CDR3 sequences, with about 45% as singletons. The chain combines TRBV7-2 with TRBJ2-1, with a possible D match to TRBD1 (6 bases). Specimen: blood. The receptor comes from an elderly man in good health. CDR3 region: CASSYRDNSYNEQFF. In DNA form, the CDR3 reads TGTGCCAGCAGTTACCGGGACAACTCCTACAATGAGCAGTTCTTC.